One and the same sample provided the 30 T cell receptor beta chains below, sequenced in a study of long-term antiretroviral therapy in people with HIV. At survey level, the immunoSEQ assay was run in its v3.0 version. Sequenced by immunoSEQ multiplex PCR; TCRdb stores in-frame clones only, minus some. The table shows 26,000 or so clones, with 70% to 85% occurring only once. Sample: unsorted PBMCs, taken 0.8 years before starting antiretroviral therapy. The receptors come from a man aged 18 to 29 with HIV.

The CDR3 region is CASSPRDTQYF. The CDR3 coding sequence is TGTGCCAGCAGCCCTCGGGATACGCAGTATTTT. The genes are TRBV9 and TRBJ2-3; D gene ambiguous. This CDR3 has 11 amino acids. Per the germline V gene, CDR1 is SGDLS and CDR2 is YYNGEE. Trimming removed 4 bases from V and 6 bases from J, with 6 bases in between.

The rearrangement uses TRBV5-4 and TRBJ2-7; a possible D gene is TRBD1 (5 bases). Trimming stripped 1 base from V and 4 bases from J, with 21 bases between. CDR3 length: 17 residues. Germline-derived CDR1 and CDR2 are SGHNT and YYREEE (reference sequence). DNA for the CDR3: TGTGCCAGCAGCTTGTCTGTTGGGGCAGGGTTAGGGTACGAGCAGTACTTC. Translating gives CASSLSVGAGLGYEQYF.

The gene calls are TRBV7-9 and TRBJ1-1; weak D call: TRBD1 (5 bases). Germline V gene data show CDR1 as SEHNR and CDR2 as FQNEAQ (reference sequence). The CDR3 sequence is 13 residues long. Trimming shortened V by 4 bases and J by 4 bases, and 10 bases separated the two germline ends. In DNA form, the CDR3 reads TGTGCCAGCAGCTCCATGGGGGGCACTGAAGCTTTCTTT. This codes for CASSSMGGTEAFF.

V is TRBV4-2 and J is TRBJ2-3; no clear D. Germline values: CDR1 LGHNA, CDR2 YNFKEQ. This CDR3 spans 14 amino acids. V was shortened by 0 bases and J by 4 bases, with 8 bases between the two germline ends. CDR3 amino acids: CASSQDSGPDTQYF. CDR3 sequence (DNA): TGTGCCAGCAGCCAAGACTCGGGCCCAGATACGCAGTATTTT.

The genes are TRBV14 and TRBJ2-4; D unclear. The germline gives CDR1 SGHDN, CDR2 FVKESK. CDR3 length equals 13 residues. V lost 1 base, J lost 8 bases, and 9 bases lay in between. The CDR3 DNA follows: TGTGCCAGCAGCCAAGGGTCTTTGGACATTCAGTACTTC. Protein product: CASSQGSLDIQYF.

The chain uses TRBV9 and TRBJ2-7; TRBD1 is a possible D gene (5 bases). Looked up from germline, CDR1 is SGDLS and CDR2 is YYNGEE. V was cut by 0 bases and J by 5 bases, with 9 bases left in between. The CDR3 contains 13 residues. The CDR3 DNA sequence: TGTGCCAGCAGCGTAGCAGGGAAGGACGAGCAGTACTTC. This encodes CASSVAGKDEQYF.

The rearrangement joins TRBV2 to TRBJ2-7; perhaps TRBD1 as D (5 bases). The CDR3 totals 18 residues. The V and J ends lost 5 bases and 3 bases respectively, with 26 bases between them. CDR1 and CDR2 (germline): SNHLY, FYNNEI. The chain's CDR3 is CASSRTGIAIRISYEQYF. The DNA of the CDR3 is TGTGCCAGCAGTAGAACAGGAATTGCCATTCGTATAAGCTACGAGCAGTACTTC.

The chain carries TRBV27 and TRBJ2-1; TRBD2 matches 8 bases. The germline gives CDR1 MNHEY, CDR2 SMNVEV (reference sequence). With V trimmed by 2 bases and J by 0 bases, 18 bases remained unmatched. The CDR3 totals 21 residues. The CDR3 bases are TGTGCCAGCAGTTTACTTAATCCTTACAAAAGCGGGAGAGACTCCTACAATGAGCAGTTCTTC. It is translated as CASSLLNPYKSGRDSYNEQFF.

The count of this clone is one. This sequence joins TRBV28 and TRBJ2-7, with D tentatively TRBD1 (6 bases). V was shortened by 6 bases and J by 3 bases, with 18 bases between the two germline ends. Germline loops: CDR1 MDHEN, CDR2 SYDVKM. The CDR3 is 15 residues long. CDR3 DNA sequence: TGTGCCAGCAGGGACACCGGGACACCGGTCTACGAGCAGTACTTC. As protein: CASRDTGTPVYEQYF. Variable domain in full (rest from reference TRBV28 and TRBJ2-7): DVKVTQSSRYLVKRTGEKVFLECVQDMDHENMFWYRQDPGLGLRLIYFSYDVKMKEKGDIPEGYSVSREKKERFSLILESASTNQTSMYLCASRDTGTPVYEQYFGPGTRLTVT.

The chain employs TRBV11-2 and TRBJ1-4, with 7 positions matching TRBD1. V lost 0 bases and J lost 3; bases outside the gene matches: 4. The CDR3 runs 16 residues. CDR1 is SGHAT, CDR2 FQNNGV, per germline. The CDR3 sequence is CASSLEGDRPNEKLFF. CDR3 coding DNA: TGTGCCAGCAGCTTAGAAGGGGACAGACCTAATGAAAAACTGTTTTTT.

The CDR3 reads CAISEPAQPGLAGVSSRYNEQFF. As DNA, the CDR3 is TGTGCCATCAGTGAGCCCGCCCAGCCCGGACTAGCGGGAGTTTCCAGCCGCTACAATGAGCAGTTCTTC. The rearrangement uses TRBV10-3 and TRBJ2-1; TRBD2 matches at 13 bases. This CDR3 comprises 23 residues. In germline, CDR1 is ENHRY, CDR2 SYGVKD. Losses at the gene ends were 2 bases for V and 3 bases for J; bases not matched to a gene: 22.

The chain has TRBV28 and TRBJ1-2, with 9 bases that match TRBD1. V was pared by 5 bases and J by 3 bases, with 4 bases of the junction left unmatched. CDR1 and CDR2 (germline): MDHEN, SYDVKM. The CDR3 is 14 residues long. The CDR3 sequence is CASSVQGADYGYTF. Here the CDR3 DNA reads TGTGCCAGCAGTGTACAGGGGGCGGACTATGGCTACACCTTC.

The J gene is TRBJ2-4, the V gene TRBV11-2; D might be TRBD1 or TRBD2, each matching 6 bases. Trimming shortened V by 4 bases and J by 1 base, and 17 bases separated the two germline ends. In germline, CDR1 is SGHAT, CDR2 FQNNGV. The CDR3 contains 17 residues. CDR3 sequence: CASSSPLAGHAKNIQYF. The CDR3 DNA follows: TGTGCCAGCAGCTCCCCCCTCGCGGGACACGCCAAAAACATTCAGTACTTC.

The chain links TRBV6-5 to TRBJ2-7; D might be TRBD1 or TRBD2, each matching 6 bases. The CDR3 is 15 residues long. Germline CDR1 is MNHEY and CDR2 is SVGAGI. The V gene lost 2 bases and the J gene lost 7 bases, with 18 bases spanning the gap. CDR3: CASSYLDMGAGEQYF. CDR3 coding DNA: TGTGCCAGCAGTTACCTTGATATGGGGGCGGGGGAGCAGTACTTC.

This sequence joins TRBV7-9 and TRBJ1-4; the match to TRBD1 covers 8 bases. From germline, CDR1 is SEHNR and CDR2 FQNEAQ (reference sequence). The ends lost 3 bases at V and 6 bases at J; junction bases unmatched: 6. This CDR3 is built from 15 residues. The CDR3 sequence: CASSFRPDRDEKLFF. CDR3 DNA: TGTGCCAGCAGCTTTAGACCGGACAGGGATGAAAAACTGTTTTTT.

This clone came up a few times. The V and J genes are TRBV2 and TRBJ1-3; D perhaps matches TRBD1 (5 bases). The length of the CDR3 is 14 residues. The germline V and J ends were trimmed by 1 base and 10 bases, with 14 bases remaining between them. The germline gives CDR1 SNHLY, CDR2 FYNNEI. CDR3 DNA: TGTGCCAGCAGTGAAGTATTTGGGGCCAGGACCATATATTTT. This gives the protein CASSEVFGARTIYF.

The chain couples TRBV13 to TRBJ2-4; 7 bases fit TRBD2. With 5 bases clipped from V and 2 bases from J, the junction kept 9 bases outside the gene matches. The CDR3 runs to 16 residues. Germline CDR1 is PRHDT and CDR2 is FYEKMQ (reference sequence). The CDR3 DNA reads TGTGCCAGCAGCGGGTTGAGCGGGGCGACCAAAAACATTCAGTACTTC. This codes for CASSGLSGATKNIQYF.

J is TRBJ1-1 and V is TRBV28, with 7 bases identical to TRBD1. Germline CDR1 is MDHEN and CDR2 is SYDVKM. Germline trimming cut 6 bases from V and 10 bases from J; bases unmatched to any gene: 14. The CDR3 has 14 residues. CDR3 nucleotides: TGTGCCAGCAGCCGGGCAGGACAGGCCCTTACAGCTTTCTTT. Residues: CASSRAGQALTAFF.

The chain joins TRBV30 to TRBJ1-5; 7 nucleotides agree with TRBD1. The CDR3 is made up of 13 amino acids. V lost 7 bases, J lost 4 bases, and 7 bases stayed unmatched. CDR1 and CDR2 (germline): GTSNPN, SVGIG (reference sequence). CDR3 DNA: TGTGCCTATGACAGGGCCAGTAATCAGCCCCAGCATTTT. Amino acids: CAYDRASNQPQHF. The full variable domain, completed using reference TRBV30 and TRBJ1-5, is SQTIHQWPATLVQPVGSPLSLECTVEGTSNPNLYWYRQAAGRGLQLLFYSVGIGQISSEVPQNLSASRPQDRQFILSSKKLLLSDSGFYLCAYDRASNQPQHFGDGTRLSIL.

The chain uses TRBV27 and TRBJ2-1, with D perhaps matching TRBD2 (6 bases). Germline V lookup: CDR1 MNHEY, CDR2 SMNVEV (reference sequence). There are 15 residues in the CDR3. V lost 8 bases and J 0 bases, leaving 14 bases between the germline ends. The CDR3 DNA is TGTGCCAGCCGCGATCTAGCGTCCTCCTACAATGAGCAGTTCTTC. Translated, it gives CASRDLASSYNEQFF.

The gene calls are TRBV6-1 and TRBJ2-5; 11 positions match TRBD2. V lost 4 bases, J lost 4 bases, and 8 bases stayed unmatched. Germline V gene sequence: CDR1 MNHNS, CDR2 SASEGT. The CDR3 is 16 amino acids. The CDR3 sequence: CASSAILAGEAETQYF. The CDR3, as DNA: TGTGCCAGCAGTGCTATACTAGCGGGAGAGGCAGAGACCCAGTACTTC.

This clone has a handful of counts. The chain is built from TRBV27 and TRBJ1-2; 7 bases map to TRBD1. The CDR3 covers 15 residues. The germline V gene encodes CDR1 MNHEY and CDR2 SMNVEV (reference sequence). J lost 2 bases, V lost 7 bases, and 10 bases had no gene match. The DNA of the CDR3 is TGTGCCAGCACCCCCAACGGACAGGCCAACTATGGCTACACCTTC. It codes for CASTPNGQANYGYTF.

This chain connects TRBV5-5 to TRBJ2-7, with D perhaps TRBD2 (6 bases). Germline lookup yields CDR1 SGHKS and CDR2 YYEKEE (reference sequence). V lost 0 bases and J lost 3, with 13 bases in between. This CDR3 has 15 residues. This CDR3 reads CASSLVGGTVYEQYF. In DNA form, the CDR3 reads TGTGCCAGCAGCTTGGTTGGCGGGACGGTCTACGAGCAGTACTTC.

The chain couples TRBV2 to TRBJ2-7; TRBD1 might be the D (5 bases). The CDR3 runs 14 residues. Per germline, CDR1 SNHLY and CDR2 FYNNEI. The V and J ends lost 8 bases and 1 base respectively, with 15 bases between them. In DNA, the CDR3 is TGTGCCAGCTTCCCCAGGGCCGATTCCTACGAGCAGTACTTC. Translating gives CASFPRADSYEQYF.

The V call is TRBV5-6, the J call TRBJ2-7, with 9 bases matching TRBD1. CDR1 and CDR2 (germline): SGHDT, YYEEEE. The CDR3 has 15 amino acids. After removal of 4 bases from V and 2 bases from J, the junction contained 7 bases not matched to a gene. The CDR3 sequence: CASSPRDRVPYEQYF. DNA for the CDR3: TGTGCCAGCAGCCCCCGGGACAGGGTTCCCTACGAGCAGTACTTC.

This clone is labeled medium-sized (0.01 to 0.1%). The chain recombines TRBV10-2 with TRBJ1-4; D is uncertain. The CDR3 runs 13 residues. Per the germline V gene, CDR1 is WSHSY and CDR2 is SAAADI. V was cut by 3 bases and J by 7 bases, with 9 bases left in between. The CDR3 DNA is TGCGCCAGCAGTGAATTCAGCGGTGAAAAACTGTTTTTT. Protein: CASSEFSGEKLFF.

This chain links TRBV29-1 with TRBJ2-3; no firm D call. V was trimmed by 5 bases and J by 8 bases, leaving 14 bases between them. The length of the CDR3 is 12 residues. Germline V gene lookup returns CDR1 SQVTM and CDR2 ANQGSEA. The CDR3 bases are TGCAGCGTTTGGGCTGCCTTAGCTACGCAGTATTTT. It is translated as CSVWAALATQYF.

This clone was recorded only once. The chain has TRBV19 and TRBJ1-1; D call uncertain. Trimming left V 6 bases short and J 4 bases short, with 15 bases between. The CDR3 spans 14 residues. Germline CDR1 LNHDA, CDR2 SQIVND (reference sequence). The CDR3 is CASRTQGLGTEAFF. The CDR3 coding sequence is TGTGCCAGTAGGACACAAGGGCTGGGCACTGAAGCTTTCTTT.

This chain links TRBV9 with TRBJ1-2; 7 bases fit TRBD1. Trimming at V came to 3 bases and at J to 2 bases, leaving 10 bases not matched to a gene. Germline V gene sequence: CDR1 SGDLS, CDR2 YYNGEE. This CDR3 spans 16 amino acids. CDR3 residues: CASSAPTGLQNYGYTF. The CDR3 nucleotides read TGTGCCAGCAGCGCCCCGACAGGGCTCCAAAACTATGGCTACACCTTC.

This clone appeared a single time. The chain combines TRBV4-3 with TRBJ2-2, with TRBD2 matching 8 bases. J gave up 3 bases and V 4 bases, and 4 bases lay outside the gene matches. In germline, CDR1 is LGHNA, CDR2 YSLEER. There are 15 residues in the CDR3. CDR3 bases: TGCGCCAGCAGCCGAAAAGCGGGAGACACCGGGGAGCTGTTTTTT. It translates to CASSRKAGDTGELFF.